The present T cell receptor (beta chain) was sequenced within a study of beta chain features in type 1 diabetes. Every bit of the isolated RNA underwent reverse transcription, so sequencing read expressed TCRB transcripts. Data came from immunoSEQ multiplex PCR; TCRdb stores just in-frame clones and leaves some out. The table records about 360,000 clones, 10% to 15% of them present only once. CDR1 and CDR2 from the germline V gene are SGHTA and FQGTGA. This CDR3 region has 12 residues. V gave up 4 bases and J gave up 9 bases, with 10 bases separating them. The sequence derives from a man aged 18 to 29 in good health. The sample was naive CD4+ T cells from blood. The rearrangement uses TRBV7-3 and TRBJ2-1, with a tentative D call TRBD1 (7 bases). The CDR3 nucleotides read TGTGCCAGCAGCTCCCAGGGGGGTGAGCAGTTCTTC. It yields the protein CASSSQGGEQFF.